The 4 T cell receptor beta chains in this list originate from one sample, sequenced in a study of shared clonotypes between healthy human individuals. Measured with immunoSEQ multiplex PCR; TCRdb has only the in-frame clones, and not every one. The data contain fewer than 2.5 million clones, over 85% of them singletons. The sample taken for sequencing was naive CD4+ T cells from PBMCs. Subset indicated: CD45RA+ positively selected. The receptors originated from a man between 18 and 29 years old in good health. Some clones in this sample may be carry-over from other donors' samples.

The V and J genes are TRBV28 and TRBJ1-1; 9 positions agree with TRBD1. V lost 6 bases to trimming and J lost 7 bases; unmatched junction nucleotides: 18. The germline gives CDR1 MDHEN, CDR2 SYDVKM. This CDR3 has 17 residues. CDR3 sequence: CASSLMGTGGALGEAFF. For the CDR3, the DNA is TGTGCCAGCAGCCTAATGGGAACAGGGGGCGCCTTAGGTGAAGCTTTCTTT.

This clone showed up just once. The V call is TRBV29-1, the J call TRBJ1-1; a weak D match, TRBD1 (6 bases). The CDR3 runs to 12 residues. V dropped 3 bases and J dropped 7 bases, with 12 bases sitting between them. Germline assignment: CDR1 SQVTM and CDR2 ANQGSEA. DNA for the CDR3: TGCAGCGTTGATTCGGGGGGCGATGAAGCTTTCTTT. Its translation is CSVDSGGDEAFF.

The rearrangement joins TRBV6-1 to TRBJ2-7; D gene uncertain. The V end lost 7 bases, the J end lost 5 bases, and 12 bases lay between the germline ends. There are 12 residues in the CDR3. Germline CDR1 reads MNHNS; CDR2 reads SASEGT. CDR3 coding DNA: TGTGCCAGCACCAGAAAAGGTGACGAGCAGTACTTC. Protein product: CASTRKGDEQYF.

The chain has TRBV18 and TRBJ1-1, with D unclear. The V end lost 3 bases, the J end lost 0 bases, and 11 bases lay between the germline ends. The germline V gene encodes CDR1 KGHSH and CDR2 LQKENI. This CDR3 is built from 15 residues. Here the CDR3 DNA reads TGTGCCAGCTCACCTTCTCTCAGCATGAACACTGAAGCTTTCTTT. This sequence encodes CASSPSLSMNTEAFF.